This T cell receptor (beta chain) was retrieved from a study of identifying expanded T cells in peripheral blood (dated by TCRdb to between 2019 and 2020). As for the study more broadly: Technical replicates were generated by sequencing separate aliquots of the same genomic DNA pool, and four replicates were compared pairwise.

TCRbeta CDR3 regions were profiled with the immunoSEQ Assay using bias-controlled multiplex PCR amplification of genomic DNA. Per the source publication's procedure: The absolute abundance of each unique TCRbeta CDR3 region was quantified after sequences were collapsed and filtered. Two models were used to test differential abundance: a binomial model (Fisher-equivalent) and a beta-binomial model that adds time-dependent variance fitted from healthy donors. Clones with fewer than 5 combined templates were removed, and a clone was called differentially abundant if the clone's Benjamini-Hochberg FDR was below 0.01. Beta-binomial variance was modeled as a function of total template count across the two samples using the form v = (b*log(k)+a)^2. TCRdb provides this immuneACCESS table in a form limited to in-frame rearrangements. Some clones are lacking; in checked studies, under half of them reflect an unresolved V gene, and why the rest are absent is not known. From that table come the V and J calls and clone size; the DNA was used to work out D and trimming. The sample contains roughly 120,000 clones, about 85% of them found a single time. The top ten clonotypes cover 7.5% to 10% of the sample.

During the collection period, no infections or other immune events were recorded for the healthy donors. Time-dependent variance in a beta-binomial model of T-cell clone differential abundance was calibrated using healthy-donor blood repertoires as a training cohort. The training cohort was composed of approximately ten healthy donors, 3 female and 7 male. Donor ages ranged from about 29 to 70 years, with an average of about 41 years. Whole blood from each healthy donor was obtained from a commercial supplier and was collected at three time points roughly 14 days apart. Genomic DNA was extracted from unsorted whole blood for immunosequencing. General findings and caveats noted by the study authors: Variance in clone template counts between approximately two-week samples significantly increased with total template count across all healthy donors. The authors expected biological variance in healthy repertoires might increase further over much longer intervals such as months to years. Between technical replicates the binomial model flagged roughly 1.1 differentially abundant clones, whereas over roughly two weeks the binomial model flagged about 15 and over approximately 4 weeks around 19. Across all healthy-donor time intervals, the beta-binomial model significantly cut both the number of clones called differentially abundant and the false-positive rate.

With regard to this clone: Its recognized antigen is unknown. The input lacks base qualities; no much larger clone sits a single base away.

From a lookup of the germline V gene, CDR1 and CDR2 are KGHSH and LQKENI. Including the terminal cysteine and phenylalanine, the CDR3 comprises 16 residues. Of the read, only the CDR3 DNA is kept; its 48 bases are in frame from base 1. V is trimmed back by 6 bases and J by 0 bases, and the junction contains 2 bases that no gene match accounts for. Sequences were obtained from blood. This TCR was recovered from a person aged 18 to 70 in good health. In this chain, TRBV18 is recombined with TRBJ2-1; the junction holds 13 bases that match TRBD2. The CDR3 here reads CASSWTSGSSYNEQFF. In nucleotide form, the sequence is TGTGCCAGCTCTTGGACTAGCGGGAGCTCCTACAATGAGCAGTTCTTC. The reference TRBV18 and TRBJ2-1 proteins fill in what lies around the CDR3, so the full variable domain reads NAGVMQNPRHLVRRRGQEARLRCSPMKGHSHVYWYRQLPEEGLKFMVYLQKENIIDESGMPKERFSAEFPKEGPSILRIQQVVRGDSAAYFCASSWTSGSSYNEQFFGPGTRLTVL.